Below are 17 T cell receptor beta chains sequenced from a single sample in a study of T cell changes during pregnancy in multiple sclerosis. Repertoires were generated with immunoSEQ multiplex PCR, while TCRdb's copy carries only in-frame clones and drops some. The top ten hold roughly 1.7% of the sample, which has approximately 90,000 clones, 91% seen once. The sequences come from peripheral blood, collected after pregnancy. All receptors derive from a female donor in good health, enrolled as a control in a pregnancy study.

The chain has TRBV7-9 and TRBJ1-1, with 7 bases fitting TRBD1. Trimming took 5 bases from V and 4 from J; bases not matched to a gene: 10. The CDR3 is made up of 15 amino acids. Germline-derived CDR1 and CDR2 are SEHNR and FQNEAQ (reference sequence). CDR3 loop: CASSPMDPGGTEAFF. The CDR3 coding sequence is TGTGCCAGCAGCCCCATGGATCCAGGGGGCACTGAAGCTTTCTTT.

This chain connects TRBV11-2 to TRBJ2-1; tentatively, D is TRBD1 (6 bases). Germline lookup yields CDR1 SGHAT and CDR2 FQNNGV. The germline V and J ends were trimmed by 4 bases and 0 bases, with 13 bases remaining between them. This CDR3 is built from 16 residues. Here the CDR3 reads CASSSQGRSSYNEQFF. DNA for the CDR3: TGTGCCAGCAGCTCACAGGGAAGAAGCTCCTACAATGAGCAGTTCTTC. Based on the CDR3 plus reference TRBV11-2 and TRBJ2-1, the full variable domain is EAGVAQSPRYKIIEKRQSVAFWCNPISGHATLYWYQQILGQGPKLLIQFQNNGVVDDSQLPKDRFSAERLKGVDSTLKIQPAKLEDSAVYLCASSSQGRSSYNEQFFGPGTRLTVL.

CDR3 coding DNA: TGTGCCAGCAGCTTAGGGACTAGCGGGGGAGATACGCAGTATTTT. It encodes CASSLGTSGGDTQYF. V is TRBV7-2 and J is TRBJ2-3, with 13 bases that match TRBD2. Germline values: CDR1 SGHTA, CDR2 FQGNSA. The junction had 0 bases not matched to a gene; V was cut back by 1 base and J by 5 bases. This CDR3 is built from 15 residues. Looking up the rest from reference TRBV7-2 and TRBJ2-3 gives the full variable domain: GAGVSQSPSNKVTEKGKDVELRCDPISGHTALYWYRQSLGQGLEFLIYFQGNSAPDKSGLPSDRFSAERTGGSVSTLTIQRTQQEDSAVYLCASSLGTSGGDTQYFGPGTRLTVL.

The chain combines TRBV7-9 with TRBJ1-2; no clear D gene. V shed 4 bases and J shed 6 bases, with 18 bases lying between them. The CDR3 contains 15 residues. Germline CDR1 is SEHNR and CDR2 is FQNEAQ (reference sequence). This CDR3 reads CASSSITTQLNGYTF. For the CDR3, the DNA is TGTGCCAGCAGCTCCATTACGACACAGCTGAATGGCTACACCTTC.

The chain links TRBV15 to TRBJ1-1; D may be TRBD1 (6 bases). This CDR3 has 13 residues. V dropped 3 bases and J dropped 7 bases, with 12 bases sitting between them. Germline-derived CDR1 and CDR2 are LNHNV and YYDKDF (reference sequence). The CDR3 reads CATSRETGFEAFF. CDR3 coding DNA: TGTGCCACCAGCAGGGAAACAGGGTTTGAAGCTTTCTTT.

This sequence joins TRBV10-3 and TRBJ1-1, with 7 positions matching TRBD1. The CDR3 length is 14 residues. CDR1 is ENHRY and CDR2 is SYGVKD in the germline V gene. V shed 6 bases, J shed 10 bases, and the junction held 14 bases outside the gene matches. The CDR3 region is CAISRSGQAGPAFF. CDR3 in DNA: TGTGCCATCAGCAGAAGCGGACAGGCGGGTCCAGCTTTCTTT.

The V call is TRBV7-9, the J call TRBJ2-2; 8 bases agree with TRBD1. The germline V gene has CDR1 SEHNR and CDR2 FQNEAQ (reference sequence). This CDR3 is 15 amino acids long. Trimming took 5 bases from V and 0 from J; bases not matched to a gene: 2. The CDR3 nucleotides read TGTGCCAGCAGCCCGGACAGGGCGAACACCGGGGAGCTGTTTTTT. Encoded protein: CASSPDRANTGELFF.

This clone was picked up one time. CDR3 region: CASSRAGRTDTQYF. In DNA form, the CDR3 reads TGTGCCAGTAGTAGAGCGGGGCGCACAGATACGCAGTATTTT. The chain recombines TRBV19 with TRBJ2-3, with 7 bases aligning to TRBD2. The J segment lost 1 base and the V segment lost 4 bases, leaving 2 bases of the junction unmatched. The CDR3 has 14 residues. Germline CDR1 reads LNHDA; CDR2 reads SQIVND (reference sequence).

The gene calls are TRBV27 and TRBJ2-7; TRBD2 is a possible D gene (7 bases). CDR1 and CDR2 from the germline V gene are MNHEY and SMNVEV (reference sequence). Between the trimmed V and J ends, which lost 6 bases and 3 bases, there was a span of 18 bases. CDR3 length: 15 amino acids. The CDR3 bases are TGTGCCAGCAGGGCGGGGCAGGGGAGGGGCTACGAGCAGTACTTC. As protein: CASRAGQGRGYEQYF.

The chain links TRBV7-9 to TRBJ2-1; no clear D gene. The V gene lost 5 bases and the J gene lost 0 bases, with 11 bases spanning the gap. The CDR3 contains 15 residues. CDR1 and CDR2 from the germline V gene are SEHNR and FQNEAQ (reference sequence). CDR3 in amino acids: CASSLVASSYNEQFF. In nucleotides, the CDR3 is TGTGCCAGCAGCCTGGTGGCAAGCTCCTACAATGAGCAGTTCTTC.

The chain has TRBV4-3 and TRBJ2-5; 10 nucleotides line up with TRBD1. This CDR3 is built from 16 residues. V was clipped by 4 bases and J by 0 bases; unmatched bases: 5. CDR1 and CDR2 (germline): LGHNA, YSLEER. The chain's CDR3 is CASSRGTGDYQETQYF. The CDR3 region has the DNA TGCGCCAGCAGCCGCGGGACAGGGGATTACCAAGAGACCCAGTACTTC.

V is TRBV5-6 and J is TRBJ1-2; a possible D gene is TRBD1 (5 bases). Germline values: CDR1 SGHDT, CDR2 YYEEEE. CDR3 length equals 14 residues. The ends were cut back, 1 base at V and 2 bases at J, with 9 bases in the middle. The CDR3 DNA sequence: TGTGCCAGCAGCTTGAAAGGACAAAACTATGGCTACACCTTC. This encodes CASSLKGQNYGYTF.

The V gene is TRBV7-3, the J gene TRBJ2-3, with a weak D call TRBD2 (5 bases). The CDR3 extends over 14 amino acids. The V end was cut by 2 bases, the J end by 4 bases, with 10 bases between. Per germline, CDR1 SGHTA and CDR2 FQGTGA. CDR3 sequence (DNA): TGTGCCAGCAGCTTAGACCCAGCGGCAGATACGCAGTATTTT. Translating it yields CASSLDPAADTQYF.

V gene TRBV25-1 combines with J gene TRBJ2-5; maybe TRBD1 (6 bases). Germline V gives CDR1 MGHDK, CDR2 SYGVNS. The V and J ends lost 2 bases and 2 bases respectively, with 6 bases between them. The CDR3 is 13 residues long. The CDR3 region has the DNA TGTGCCAGCAGTGAAGGACAGCAAGAGACCCAGTACTTC. It specifies CASSEGQQETQYF.

This chain connects TRBV4-1 to TRBJ2-2; TRBD2 matches at 11 bases. The CDR3 consists of 16 residues. Unmatched junction bases numbered 8, after V lost 9 bases and J lost 2 bases. From germline, CDR1 is MGHRA and CDR2 YSYEKL. CDR3 nucleotides: TGCGCCAGTCACCTAGCGGGGGGCCTTAACACCGGGGAGCTGTTTTTT. Protein: CASHLAGGLNTGELFF.

The rearrangement uses TRBV6-6 and TRBJ2-2; D is possibly TRBD2 (6 bases). V lost 7 bases to trimming and J lost 2 bases, with 11 bases between them. This CDR3 has 14 residues. CDR1 is MNHNY and CDR2 is SVGAGI in the germline V gene (reference sequence). CDR3 nucleotide sequence: TGTGCCAGCAAGGTGGGGGGTAACACCGGGGAGCTGTTTTTT. Translated: CASKVGGNTGELFF.

V and J are TRBV7-9 and TRBJ1-2; 8 positions match TRBD1. The length of the CDR3 is 16 residues. Germline trimming cut 1 base from V and 4 bases from J; bases unmatched to any gene: 8. The germline V gene encodes CDR1 SEHNR and CDR2 FQNEAQ (reference sequence). The CDR3 spells CASSLGPDRVVYGYTF. The CDR3 nucleotides are TGTGCCAGCAGCTTAGGCCCGGACAGGGTGGTCTATGGCTACACCTTC.